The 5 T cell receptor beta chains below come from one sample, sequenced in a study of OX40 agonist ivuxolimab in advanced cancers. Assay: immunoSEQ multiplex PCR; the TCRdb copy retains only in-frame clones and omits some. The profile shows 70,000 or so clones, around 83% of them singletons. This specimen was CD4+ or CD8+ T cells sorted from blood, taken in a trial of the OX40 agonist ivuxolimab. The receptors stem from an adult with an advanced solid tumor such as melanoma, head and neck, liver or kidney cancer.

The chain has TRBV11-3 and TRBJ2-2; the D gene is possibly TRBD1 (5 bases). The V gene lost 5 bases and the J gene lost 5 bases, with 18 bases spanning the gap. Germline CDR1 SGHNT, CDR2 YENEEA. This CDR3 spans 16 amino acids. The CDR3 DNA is TGTGCCAGCAGCCCTGGGATAGGGGTAACGACCGGGGAGCTGTTTTTT. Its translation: CASSPGIGVTTGELFF.

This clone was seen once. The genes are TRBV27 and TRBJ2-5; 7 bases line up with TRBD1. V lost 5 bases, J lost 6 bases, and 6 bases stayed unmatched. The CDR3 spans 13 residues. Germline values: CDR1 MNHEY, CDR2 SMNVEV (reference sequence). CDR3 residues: CASSPTGRKTQYF. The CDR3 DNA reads TGTGCCAGCAGTCCGACAGGGCGGAAGACCCAGTACTTC.

The CDR3 protein is CASSRDGTAMNTEAFF. Here the CDR3 DNA reads TGCGCCAGCAGCCGGGATGGGACAGCCATGAACACTGAAGCTTTCTTT. This sequence joins TRBV5-1 and TRBJ1-1, with TRBD1 identical over 7 bases. The CDR3 is 16 amino acids. V lost 4 bases to trimming and J lost 0 bases; unmatched junction nucleotides: 9. Germline V gene lookup returns CDR1 SGHRS and CDR2 YFSETQ.

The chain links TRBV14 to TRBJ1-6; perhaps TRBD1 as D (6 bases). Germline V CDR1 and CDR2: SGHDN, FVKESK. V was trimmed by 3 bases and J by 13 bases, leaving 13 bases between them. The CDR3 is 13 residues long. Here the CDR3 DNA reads TGTGCCAGCAGCCAGGGGGCAAGAGGCCCCCTCCACTTT. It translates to CASSQGARGPLHF.

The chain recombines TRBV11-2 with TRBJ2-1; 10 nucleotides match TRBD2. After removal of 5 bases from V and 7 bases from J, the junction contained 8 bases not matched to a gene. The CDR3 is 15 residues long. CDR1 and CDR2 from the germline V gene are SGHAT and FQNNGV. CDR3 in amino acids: CASSPTSGAGNEQFF. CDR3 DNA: TGTGCCAGCAGCCCTACTAGCGGGGCTGGAAATGAGCAGTTCTTC. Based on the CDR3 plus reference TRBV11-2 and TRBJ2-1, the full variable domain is EAGVAQSPRYKIIEKRQSVAFWCNPISGHATLYWYQQILGQGPKLLIQFQNNGVVDDSQLPKDRFSAERLKGVDSTLKIQPAKLEDSAVYLCASSPTSGAGNEQFFGPGTRLTVL.